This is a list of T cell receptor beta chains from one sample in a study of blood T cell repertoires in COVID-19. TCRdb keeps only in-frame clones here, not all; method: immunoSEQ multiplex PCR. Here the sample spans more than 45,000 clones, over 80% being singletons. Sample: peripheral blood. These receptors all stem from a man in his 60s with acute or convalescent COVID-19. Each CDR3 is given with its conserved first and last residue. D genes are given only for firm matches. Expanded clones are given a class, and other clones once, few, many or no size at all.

DNA: TGTGCCTATGGATACCCGGGGAAATCGGCCCAGTACTTC
CDR3: CAYGYPGKSAQYF
J: TRBJ2-5
size: -
V: TRBV30
D: -

DNA: TGTGCCAGCAGTTACTCGGGATGGACAGAGAACACTGAAGCTTTCTTT
CDR3: CASSYSGWTENTEAFF
J: TRBJ1-1
size: -
V: TRBV6-2/TRBV6-3
D: -

DNA: TGTGCCAGCAGCCACCGGGTCGCCCCCACCGGGGAGCTGTTTTTT
CDR3: CASSHRVAPTGELFF
J: TRBJ2-2
size: -
V: TRBV7-6
D: -

DNA: TGTGCCAGCAGCTTAGCCGGGGAGAGCTCTGGAAACACCATATATTTT
CDR3: CASSLAGESSGNTIYF
J: TRBJ1-3
size: -
V: TRBV7-8
D: -

DNA: TGTGCCACCAGTGGGATGGGGCAGAGATATGGCTACACCTTC
CDR3: CATSGMGQRYGYTF
J: TRBJ1-2
size: -
V: TRBV24-1
D: -

DNA: TGCGCCAGCAGCTTTCGATCCGCCGGGGGGCTAGCGGGGCCAGATACGCAGTATTTT
CDR3: CASSFRSAGGLAGPDTQYF
J: TRBJ2-3
size: -
V: TRBV5-1
D: TRBD2

DNA: TGTGCCTGGAGTGTAGGCAGGGGTAATTCACCCCTCCACTTT
CDR3: CAWSVGRGNSPLHF
J: TRBJ1-6
size: -
V: TRBV30
D: -

DNA: TGTGCCAGCAGCTTAGCGCGCGCGGGAGGCGTGGGTGAGCAGTTCTTC
CDR3: CASSLARAGGVGEQFF
J: TRBJ2-1
size: -
V: TRBV7-8
D: TRBD2

DNA: TGTGCCAGTAGGGACGAAGCGGGAGTAGGGTACGAGCAGTACTTC
CDR3: CASRDEAGVGYEQYF
J: TRBJ2-7
size: once
V: TRBV19
D: TRBD2

DNA: TGCGCCAGCAGCCAAGAACGTAGGACAGGGGTCAATGAGCAGTTCTTC
CDR3: CASSQERRTGVNEQFF
J: TRBJ2-1
size: -
V: TRBV4-3
D: TRBD1

DNA: TGTGCCAGCAGCAAAGGGACAGGGAAACACGAGCAGTACTTC
CDR3: CASSKGTGKHEQYF
J: TRBJ2-7
size: -
V: TRBV21-1
D: -

DNA: TGTGCCAGCAGTTCGACCCGCAGCGGGAAGAGAGACGAGCAGTACTTC
CDR3: CASSSTRSGKRDEQYF
J: TRBJ2-7
size: -
V: TRBV27
D: TRBD2

DNA: TGTGCCAGCAGCGTAGAGGGCGGGAGTCGGAATGAGCAGTTCTTC
CDR3: CASSVEGGSRNEQFF
J: TRBJ2-1
size: -
V: TRBV9
D: TRBD2

DNA: TGTGCCAGCAGCCTTTATCGTTACTCTGGGGCCAACGTCCTGACTTTC
CDR3: CASSLYRYSGANVLTF
J: TRBJ2-6
size: -
V: TRBV7-2
D: -

DNA: TGTGCCAGCAGATTAGGACTAGCGGGAGTGGTTGGCATTCAGTACTTC
CDR3: CASRLGLAGVVGIQYF
J: TRBJ2-4
size: -
V: TRBV28
D: TRBD2

DNA: TGTGCCACCAGCAGAGATGCTGGGCAGGGCCAAGAGACCCAGTACTTC
CDR3: CATSRDAGQGQETQYF
J: TRBJ2-5
size: -
V: TRBV15
D: -

DNA: TGTGCCAGCAGGGTCTTTCGACTAGCGGATACCTACGAGCAGTACTTC
CDR3: CASRVFRLADTYEQYF
J: TRBJ2-7
size: -
V: TRBV7-9
D: TRBD2

DNA: TGTGCCTGGAGAGCTGGGACTAACACCGGGGAGCTGTTTTTT
CDR3: CAWRAGTNTGELFF
J: TRBJ2-2
size: -
V: TRBV30
D: -

DNA: TGTGCCAGCAGCCTGGGACAGGGGGTCACAGATACGCAGTATTTT
CDR3: CASSLGQGVTDTQYF
J: TRBJ2-3
size: -
V: TRBV3-1/TRBV3-2
D: TRBD1

DNA: TGTGCCAGCAGTTCCTACCTCTTTGCAACTAATGAAAAACTGTTTTTT
CDR3: CASSSYLFATNEKLFF
J: TRBJ1-4
size: -
V: TRBV27
D: -